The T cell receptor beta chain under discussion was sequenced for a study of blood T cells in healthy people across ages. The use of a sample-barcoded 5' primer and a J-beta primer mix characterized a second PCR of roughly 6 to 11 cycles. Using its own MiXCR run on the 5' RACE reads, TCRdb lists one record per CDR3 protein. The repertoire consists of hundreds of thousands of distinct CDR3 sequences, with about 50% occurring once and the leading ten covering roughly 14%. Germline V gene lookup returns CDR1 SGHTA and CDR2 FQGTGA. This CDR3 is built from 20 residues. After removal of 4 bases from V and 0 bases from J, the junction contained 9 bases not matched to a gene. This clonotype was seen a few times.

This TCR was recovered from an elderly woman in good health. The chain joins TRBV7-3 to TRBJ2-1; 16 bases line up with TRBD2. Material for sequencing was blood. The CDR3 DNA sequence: TGTGCCAGCAGCTCCGGTGGGACTAGCGGGGGGGGATACTCCTACAATGAGCAGTTCTTC. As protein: CASSSGGTSGGGYSYNEQFF.